These T cell receptor beta chains were read from a single sample in a study of blood T cell repertoires in COVID-19. This table comes from immunoSEQ multiplex PCR, and its TCRdb copy is limited to in-frame clones, with some not included. The sample includes roughly 62,000 clones, around 90% of them seen just once. The sample taken for sequencing was peripheral blood. The receptors were sampled from a human donor with acute or convalescent COVID-19. The donor label of this sample is uncertain. CDR3s include the opening cysteine and the closing phenylalanine or tryptophan.

13	TRBJ1-2	TRBV27	CASSNPGGNGYTF
17	TRBJ2-6	TRBV7-3	CASRLAGGFSGANVLTF
14	TRBJ2-1	TRBV18	CASSPGTGMNEQFF
16	TRBJ2-5	TRBV10-3	CAISEVAGTGKETQYF
13	TRBJ1-2	TRBV5-1	CASSWGTVYGYTF
16	TRBJ1-1	TRBV6-6	CASSYGRRSGGTEAFF
15	TRBJ2-5	TRBV19	CASSMPSGPQETQYF
15	TRBJ2-2	TRBV5-1	CASIPGQANTGELFF
12	TRBJ1-2	TRBV28	CASSLRGYGYTF
11	TRBJ1-4	TRBV28	CASSLSRELFF
16	TRBJ1-1	TRBV6-6	CASSFPVGTTNTEAFF
13	TRBJ2-1	TRBV11-2	CASSFDSYNEQFF
14	TRBJ1-4	TRBV9	CASSVASTNEKLFF
17	TRBJ2-5	TRBV5-1	CASSSSLAGGPEETQYF
15	TRBJ1-5	TRBV28	CASGGTGGNGQPQHF
15	TRBJ2-5	TRBV6-4	CASSEPGQGQETQYF
16	TRBJ2-1	TRBV11-2	CASSLVIESSYNEQFF
16	TRBJ2-2	TRBV5-1	CASSLDNRGQTGELFF
15	TRBJ2-2	TRBV11-2	CASSWGQTNTGELFF
14	TRBJ1-2	TRBV4-2	CASSQQPRGYGYTF